This T cell receptor (beta chain) was obtained from a study of cytomegalovirus exposure and HLA in healthy donors. From germline, CDR1 is GTSNPN and CDR2 SVGIG (reference sequence). Germline trimming cut 2 bases from V and 6 bases from J; bases unmatched to any gene: 6. This CDR3 has 13 amino acids. The PCR employed 60 Vbeta primers together with 13 Jbeta primers. TCRdb keeps only in-frame clones here, not all; method: immunoSEQ multiplex PCR. The sample includes about 200,000 clones. What was sequenced was PBMCs. The rearrangement uses TRBV30 and TRBJ1-1; 7 bases are shared with TRBD1. The source of this sequence is a boy younger than 18 in good health and CMV-seronegative. This CDR3 reads CAWSTTTGAEAFF. The CDR3 DNA sequence: TGTGCCTGGAGTACAACAACAGGGGCTGAAGCTTTCTTT.